This T cell receptor (beta chain) was obtained from a study of blood T cell repertoires in COVID-19. Generated by immunoSEQ multiplex PCR, the TCRdb table keeps only in-frame clones and is missing some. The data contain around 400,000 clones, approximately 89% of them seen just once; the ten biggest clones take up about 2.3%. Trimming left V 5 bases short and J 6 bases short, with 12 bases between. The CDR3 extends over 13 amino acids. CDR1 is MDHEN and CDR2 is SYDVKM in the germline V gene. The TCR was taken from a woman in her sixties with COVID-19, enrolled during active disease. Sequencing was performed on peripheral blood. The chain carries TRBV28 and TRBJ2-3; perhaps TRBD2 as D (5 bases). CDR3 residues: CASSTPGTDTQYF. The CDR3 DNA follows: TGTGCCAGCAGTACTCCGGGAACGGATACGCAGTATTTT.